This T cell receptor (beta chain) was identified in a study of blood T cell repertoires in COVID-19. Method: immunoSEQ multiplex PCR; TCRdb's copy keeps in-frame clones and lacks some. The sample contains some 130,000 clones, roughly nine tenths of which appear only once. The ends lost 6 bases at V and 4 bases at J; junction bases unmatched: 4. Germline CDR1 is SGHRS and CDR2 is YFSETQ. The CDR3 has 13 residues. The sequenced sample consisted of peripheral blood. J is TRBJ2-7 and V is TRBV5-1; 10 nucleotides agree with TRBD1. The clonotype originates from a woman in her 70s with COVID-19, enrolled during active disease. This CDR3 reads CASTPGQGYEQYF. CDR3 sequence (DNA): TGCGCCAGCACCCCGGGACAGGGGTACGAGCAGTACTTC.